The 2 T cell receptor beta chains in this list originate from one sample, sequenced in a study of cytomegalovirus exposure and HLA in healthy donors. The PCR contained 60 Vbeta and 13 Jbeta primers. The data were produced by immunoSEQ multiplex PCR, yet TCRdb's version contains in-frame clones alone and is incomplete. The sample holds tens of thousands of clones, around nine tenths seen once. Input material: PBMCs. The receptors here all came from a woman under 30 in good health and CMV-seronegative.

This chain joins TRBV18 and TRBJ1-1; a possible D gene is TRBD1 (6 bases). From germline, CDR1 is KGHSH and CDR2 LQKENI. The CDR3 extends over 15 amino acids. V lost 1 base and J 6 bases, leaving 15 bases between the germline ends. The CDR3, as DNA: TGTGCCAGCTCACCACAAACACTACAGGGCTCTGAAGCTTTCTTT. Encoded protein: CASSPQTLQGSEAFF.

The gene calls are TRBV10-1 and TRBJ2-3; the D is unclear. There are 19 residues in the CDR3. V shed 0 bases and J shed 2 bases, with 21 bases lying between them. Germline V gene lookup returns CDR1 WNHNN and CDR2 SYGVQD (reference sequence). Here the CDR3 DNA reads TGCGCCAGCAGTGAGTCGACGTGGCCATCCCCATACTACACAGATACGCAGTATTTT. It translates to CASSESTWPSPYYTDTQYF.